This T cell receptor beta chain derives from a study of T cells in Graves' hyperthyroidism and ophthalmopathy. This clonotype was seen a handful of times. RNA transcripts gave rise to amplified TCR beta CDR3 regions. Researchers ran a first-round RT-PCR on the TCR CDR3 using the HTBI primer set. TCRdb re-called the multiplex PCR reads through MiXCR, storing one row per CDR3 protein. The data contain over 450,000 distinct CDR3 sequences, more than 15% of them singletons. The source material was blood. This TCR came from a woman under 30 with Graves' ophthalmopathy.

CDR3 loop: CASSSSKDRGLGGYTF. Written as DNA, the CDR3 is TGTGCCAGCAGCTCCTCAAAGGACAGGGGGCTGGGAGGCTACACCTTC. The chain is built from TRBV5-8 and TRBJ1-2; 11 bases match TRBD1. V shed 3 bases and J 8 bases; nucleotides not matched to a gene: 12. The CDR3 covers 16 residues. CDR1 is SGHTS, CDR2 YDEGEE, per germline.